This T cell receptor beta chain was sequenced in a study of beta chain features in type 1 diabetes. Study context: Patients shared similar age, gender and cell yields with healthy donors. Regarding the study as a whole: In every one of the four CD4+ subsets, TCRB CDR3s were moderately but significantly shorter in Type 1 diabetes patients. A greater similarity of naive, central memory and Treg TCRB repertoires was seen among patients than among healthy donors. The question left open here concerned HLA type influencing TCRB rearrangement.

About this clone itself: The antigen is unknown.

Since all of the isolated RNA was reverse transcribed, expressed TCRB transcripts were what got sequenced. Here immunoSEQ multiplex PCR was the method, and the copy in TCRdb shows in-frame clones only, minus some. Of about 170,000 clones in the sample, roughly 8% were seen once. Via CD45RO/CCR7/CD25/CD127/CD95/CD27, cells of the CD4+ naive, central memory, regulatory and stem cell-like memory subsets were sorted. The source is a woman aged 40 to 50 with type 1 diabetes. The material sequenced was central memory CD4+ T cells from blood.

The CDR3 region is CASSLGGGQASSYNEQFF. The CDR3 DNA follows: TGTGCCAGCAGCTTGGGGGGCGGACAGGCAAGCTCCTACAATGAGCAGTTCTTC. The chain is built from TRBV5-4 and TRBJ2-1; 7 bases are a match to TRBD1. CDR3 length: 18 residues. V gave up 0 bases and J gave up 0 bases; unmatched junction bases: 9. Germline V gene lookup returns CDR1 SGHNT and CDR2 YYREEE (reference sequence).